Sequencing of this T cell receptor (beta chain) was carried out in a study of blood T cell repertoires in COVID-19. About the study: Both acute and convalescent COVID-19 samples were obtained from the United States, Italy and Spain. T cells, B-cell-depleted T cells, or PBMCs provided the cDNA or gDNA that served as material.

Sequencing was performed with immunoSEQ multiplex PCR; in TCRdb, only in-frame clones are kept and a portion is missing. The sample yields approximately 28,000 clones, approximately 70% seen once. The sample taken for sequencing was peripheral blood. The sequence came from a man aged 55-75 years with active or convalescent COVID-19.

The CDR3 region has the DNA TGTGCCAGCAGCTTACGCACTAGCGGGAGAGGGGTGGCAGATACGCAGTATTTT. Residues: CASSLRTSGRGVADTQYF. This chain uses TRBV7-6 with TRBJ2-3, with 11 positions matching TRBD2. This CDR3 is 18 amino acids long. The germline gives CDR1 SGHVS, CDR2 FNYEAQ. Trimming cost V 2 bases and J 4 bases; bases outside gene matches: 11.